Listed here are 3 T cell receptor beta chains from one sample, sequenced in a study of beta chain features in type 1 diabetes. Study-level results: All four CD4+ subsets of Type 1 diabetes patients contained TCRB CDR3s that were moderately but significantly shorter.

What these receptors recognize is not known. TCRB transcripts that were expressed got sequenced, as all of the isolated RNA had been reverse transcribed. Data came from immunoSEQ multiplex PCR; TCRdb stores just in-frame clones and leaves some out. Of 300,000 to 450,000 clones listed, around 13% are singletons. Sequenced: naive CD4+ T cells from blood. The receptors stem from a woman aged 18 to 35 with type 1 diabetes.

The chain employs TRBV9 and TRBJ2-3; no firm D call. Germline lookup yields CDR1 SGDLS and CDR2 YYNGEE. The ends were cut back, 1 base at V and 3 bases at J, with 15 bases in the middle. There are 16 residues in the CDR3. For the CDR3, the DNA is TGTGCCAGCAGCGTATTCACCGCCGTCGGTACAGATACGCAGTATTTT. Its protein product is CASSVFTAVGTDTQYF.

The chain couples TRBV7-9 to TRBJ2-3, with TRBD2 matching over 9 bases. V gave up 6 bases and J gave up 2 bases; unmatched junction bases: 9. This CDR3 is built from 16 residues. Germline values: CDR1 SEHNR, CDR2 FQNEAQ (reference sequence). CDR3 protein: CASRVGTSQFTDTQYF. CDR3 DNA sequence: TGTGCCAGCAGGGTCGGGACTAGCCAATTCACAGATACGCAGTATTTT.

The chain has TRBV18 and TRBJ1-5, with TRBD1 identical over 8 bases. The CDR3 is 14 amino acids. V shed 2 bases and J 6 bases; nucleotides not matched to a gene: 3. Germline CDR1 and CDR2: KGHSH and LQKENI. The CDR3 nucleotides are TGTGCCAGCTCACCAGGACAGGGCCTTCAGCCCCAGCATTTT. Translating gives CASSPGQGLQPQHF.